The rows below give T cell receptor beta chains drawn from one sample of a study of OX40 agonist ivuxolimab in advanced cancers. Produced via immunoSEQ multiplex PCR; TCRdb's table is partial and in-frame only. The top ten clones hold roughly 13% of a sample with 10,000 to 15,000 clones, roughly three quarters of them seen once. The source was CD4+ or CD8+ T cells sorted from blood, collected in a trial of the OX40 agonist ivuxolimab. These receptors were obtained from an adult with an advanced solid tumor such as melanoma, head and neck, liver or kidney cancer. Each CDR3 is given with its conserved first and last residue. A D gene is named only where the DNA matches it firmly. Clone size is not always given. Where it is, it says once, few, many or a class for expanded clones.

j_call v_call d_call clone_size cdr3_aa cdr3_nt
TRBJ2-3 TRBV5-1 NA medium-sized CASSLLREQSDTQYF TGCGCCAGCAGCTTGTTACGGGAGCAGTCGGATACGCAGTATTTT
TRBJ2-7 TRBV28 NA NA CASETEGGYSYEQYF TGTGCCAGCGAGACCGAGGGGGGGTACTCCTACGAGCAGTACTTC
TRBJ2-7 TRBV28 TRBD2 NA CASLTSGHYEQYF TGTGCCTCCTTAACTAGCGGGCACTACGAGCAGTACTTC
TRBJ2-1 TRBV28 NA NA CASSLSTRSNEQFF TGTGCCAGCAGTTTATCCACCCGGAGCAATGAGCAGTTCTTC
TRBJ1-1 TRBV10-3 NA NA CAISESAGGSSAFF TGTGCCATCAGTGAGTCGGCCGGGGGAAGTTCGGCTTTCTTT
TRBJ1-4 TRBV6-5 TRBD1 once CASSTGQGFNRKLFF TGTGCCAGCAGTACTGGACAGGGGTTTAATAGAAAACTGTTTTTT
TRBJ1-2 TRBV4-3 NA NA CASSPSRDGNYGYTF TGCGCCAGCAGCCCATCGAGAGACGGGAACTATGGCTACACCTTC
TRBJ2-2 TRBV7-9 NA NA CASSSLIAGGELFF TGTGCCAGCAGCTCCCTTATAGCAGGCGGGGAGCTGTTTTTT
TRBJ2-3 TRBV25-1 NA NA CASSEYPGDGTDTQYF TGTGCCAGCAGTGAATACCCGGGGGATGGCACAGATACGCAGTATTTT
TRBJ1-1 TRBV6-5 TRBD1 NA CASSRRGLGTEAFF TGTGCCAGCAGTCGAAGGGGGCTAGGCACTGAAGCTTTCTTT
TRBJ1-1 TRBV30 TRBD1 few CAWDRGGTEAFF TGTGCCTGGGACAGGGGAGGGACTGAAGCTTTCTTT
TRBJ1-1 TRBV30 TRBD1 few CACLPGGRSNTEAFF TGTGCCTGTCTTCCAGGGGGGAGATCTAACACTGAAGCTTTCTTT
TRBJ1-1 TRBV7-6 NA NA CASSLGPFMNTEAFF TGTGCCAGCAGCTTAGGGCCGTTCATGAACACTGAAGCTTTCTTT
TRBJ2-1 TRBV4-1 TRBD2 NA CASTPLGGSRDEQFF TGCGCCAGCACCCCACTTGGCGGGAGTCGAGATGAGCAGTTCTTC
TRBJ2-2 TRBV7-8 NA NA CASSLGTPTTGELFF TGTGCCAGCAGCCTAGGGACTCCAACCACCGGGGAGCTGTTTTTT
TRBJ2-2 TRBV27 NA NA CASSWTHTGELFF TGTGCCAGCAGTTGGACCCACACCGGGGAGCTGTTTTTT
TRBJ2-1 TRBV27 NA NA CASSRQNTAGEQFF TGTGCCAGCAGCCGACAGAATACGGCCGGTGAGCAGTTCTTC
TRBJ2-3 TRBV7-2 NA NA CASSLSPAEETPDTQYF TGTGCCAGCAGCTTATCTCCCGCCGAGGAGACCCCAGATACGCAGTATTTT
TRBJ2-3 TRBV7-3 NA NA CASSFRDSVRYTQYF TGTGCCAGCAGCTTCCGGGACTCGGTCCGCTATACGCAGTATTTT
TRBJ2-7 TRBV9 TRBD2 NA CASSAGTSGSYEQYF TGTGCCAGCAGCGCCGGGACTAGCGGTTCCTACGAGCAGTACTTC
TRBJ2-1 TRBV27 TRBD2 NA CASSGGLAGVNEQFF TGTGCCAGCAGTGGGGGACTAGCGGGAGTGAATGAGCAGTTCTTC
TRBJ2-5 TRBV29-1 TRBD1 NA CSVDPQGAEETQYF TGCAGCGTTGATCCACAGGGGGCGGAAGAGACCCAGTACTTC
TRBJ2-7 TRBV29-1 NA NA CSVRLKSLGFEQYF TGCAGCGTTAGGCTGAAAAGTTTGGGGTTCGAGCAGTACTTC
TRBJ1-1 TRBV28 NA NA CASSLLDRRDTEAFF TGTGCCAGCAGTTTACTCGACAGGAGAGACACTGAAGCTTTCTTT
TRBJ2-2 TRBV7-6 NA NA CASSPSRNTGELFF TGTGCCAGCAGCCCGTCCCGGAACACCGGGGAGCTGTTTTTT
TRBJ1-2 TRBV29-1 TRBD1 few CSVPGGDYGYTF TGCAGCGTACCAGGGGGCGATTATGGCTACACCTTC
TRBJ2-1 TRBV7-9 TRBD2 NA CASSFDSSGNGEQFF TGTGCCAGCAGCTTCGATTCTAGCGGGAATGGGGAGCAGTTCTTC
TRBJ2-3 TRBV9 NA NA CASSVDDGSTDTQYF TGTGCCAGCAGCGTAGATGATGGAAGCACAGATACGCAGTATTTT
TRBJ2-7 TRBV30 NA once CAWSVGTGGYEQYF TGTGCCTGGAGTGTGGGTACAGGAGGGTACGAGCAGTACTTC
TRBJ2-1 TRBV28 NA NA CASSFSGRDNEQFF TGTGCCAGCAGTTTCTCGGGACGGGACAATGAGCAGTTCTTC
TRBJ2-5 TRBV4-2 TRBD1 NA CASSSRDRGTETQYF TGTGCCAGCAGCTCCCGGGACAGGGGTACAGAGACCCAGTACTTC
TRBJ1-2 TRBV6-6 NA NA CASSRENYGYTF TGTGCCAGCAGTCGGGAGAACTATGGCTACACCTTC
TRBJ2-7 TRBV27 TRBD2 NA CASSQGLAGSGEQYF TGTGCCAGCAGTCAGGGACTAGCGGGATCAGGGGAGCAGTACTTC
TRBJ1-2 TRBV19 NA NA CASSGLIYGYTF TGTGCCAGTAGTGGCCTCATCTATGGCTACACCTTC
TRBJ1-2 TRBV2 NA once CASSEAKGNYGYTF TGTGCCAGCAGTGAAGCGAAGGGGAACTATGGCTACACCTTC
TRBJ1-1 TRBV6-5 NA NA CASRAGTEAFF TGTGCCAGCAGGGCAGGTACTGAAGCTTTCTTT
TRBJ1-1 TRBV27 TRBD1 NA CASSLGQGNTEAFF TGTGCCAGCAGTTTGGGACAGGGGAACACTGAAGCTTTCTTT
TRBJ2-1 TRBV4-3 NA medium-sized CASSQEGWNEQFF TGCGCCAGCAGCCAAGAGGGGTGGAATGAGCAGTTCTTC
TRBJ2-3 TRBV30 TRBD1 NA CAGDRHTDTQYF TGTGCCGGGGACAGACACACAGATACGCAGTATTTT
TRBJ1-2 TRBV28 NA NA CASSVDKLYYGYTF TGTGCCAGCAGCGTAGACAAATTATATTATGGCTACACCTTC
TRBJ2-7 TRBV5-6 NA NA CASSSLVGGAFYEQYF TGTGCCAGCAGCTCTTTGGTGGGTGGTGCGTTTTACGAGCAGTACTTC
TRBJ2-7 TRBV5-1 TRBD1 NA CASSLGGQAYEQYF TGCGCCAGCAGCTTGGGGGGACAGGCCTACGAGCAGTACTTC
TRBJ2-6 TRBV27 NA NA CASSGGLTNPGANVLTF TGTGCCAGCAGTGGCGGGCTAACAAACCCTGGGGCCAACGTCCTGACTTTC
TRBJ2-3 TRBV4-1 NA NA CASSHGPGSTDTQYF TGCGCCAGCAGCCACGGACCAGGGAGCACAGATACGCAGTATTTT
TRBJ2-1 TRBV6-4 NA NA CASSPRLDSYNEQFF TGTGCCAGCTCGCCCCGACTAGACTCCTACAATGAGCAGTTCTTC
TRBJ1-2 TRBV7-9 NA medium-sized CASSSLFTAYGYTF TGTGCCAGCAGCTCCCTCTTTACCGCCTATGGCTACACCTTC
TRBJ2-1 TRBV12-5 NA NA CASGLGRAHEQFF TGTGCTAGTGGTTTGGGCAGGGCGCATGAGCAGTTCTTC
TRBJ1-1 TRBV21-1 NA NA CASSDYTIRTEAFF TGTGCCAGCAGCGATTACACAATTCGCACTGAAGCTTTCTTT
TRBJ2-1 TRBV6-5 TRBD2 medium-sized CASSYVLAGEGEQFF TGTGCCAGCAGTTACGTGTTAGCGGGAGAAGGTGAGCAGTTCTTC
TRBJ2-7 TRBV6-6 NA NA CASSSGVYEQYF TGTGCCAGCAGCTCGGGGGTCTACGAGCAGTACTTC
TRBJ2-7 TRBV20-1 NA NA CSAPGLTAQYF TGCAGTGCTCCTGGTTTGACAGCTCAGTACTTC
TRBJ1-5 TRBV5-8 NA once CASSSATTTTGPQHF TGTGCCAGCAGCTCCGCAACGACTACCACGGGGCCCCAGCATTTT
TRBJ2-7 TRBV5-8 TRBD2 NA CASSWGLAGGYEQYF TGTGCCAGCAGCTGGGGTCTAGCGGGAGGCTACGAGCAGTACTTC
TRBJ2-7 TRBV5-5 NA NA CASSRESYEQYF TGTGCCAGCAGCCGGGAATCCTACGAGCAGTACTTC
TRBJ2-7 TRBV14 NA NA CASSHGVEQYF TGTGCCAGCAGCCATGGCGTCGAGCAGTACTTC
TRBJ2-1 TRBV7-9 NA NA CASGDNEQFF TGTGCCAGCGGCGACAATGAGCAGTTCTTC
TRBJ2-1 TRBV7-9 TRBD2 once CASSLRQGTSGNEQFF TGTGCCAGCAGCTTACGACAGGGGACTAGCGGCAATGAGCAGTTCTTC
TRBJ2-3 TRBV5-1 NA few CASSWGDPSTDTQYF TGCGCCAGCAGCTGGGGGGACCCTAGCACAGATACGCAGTATTTT
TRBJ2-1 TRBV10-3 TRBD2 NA CAISSDSSRLAGVNEQFF TGTGCCATCAGTTCGGACTCATCGCGGCTAGCGGGAGTGAATGAGCAGTTCTTC
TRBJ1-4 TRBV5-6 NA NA CASSLRIRNEKLFF TGTGCCAGCAGTTTGCGCATCCGAAATGAAAAACTGTTTTTT